The next 9 T cell receptor beta chains were all read from a single sample in a study of early T cells in non-severe SARS-CoV-2 infection. TCRdb ran MiXCR on the 5' RACE reads and lists one entry per CDR3 protein. Of approximately 76,000 distinct CDR3 sequences listed, roughly 12% were seen once; the top ten hold around 5%. The sequenced sample consisted of whole blood. Receptors were obtained from an adult who was a healthcare worker with PCR-confirmed SARS-CoV-2 infection or an uninfected control (not recorded which).

The table lists this clonotype with many counts. The chain uses TRBV10-3 and TRBJ2-2; the D gene is possibly TRBD1 (6 bases). V was shortened by 8 bases and J by 6 bases, with 10 bases between the two germline ends. The CDR3 extends over 12 amino acids. Germline CDR1 is ENHRY and CDR2 is SYGVKD. CDR3 protein: CAIGQGSGELFF. The DNA for the CDR3 is TGTGCCATCGGCCAGGGGTCCGGGGAGCTGTTTTTT.

The V call is TRBV6-5, the J call TRBJ2-1; 11 bases are shared with TRBD2. This CDR3 has 15 amino acids. The ends lost 6 bases at V and 8 bases at J; junction bases unmatched: 9. Germline lookup yields CDR1 MNHEY and CDR2 SVGAGI. The DNA of the CDR3 is TGTGCCAGCAGGGATAGCGGGGGGGGCGCGGATGAGCAGTTCTTC. It encodes CASRDSGGGADEQFF.

This clonotype was counted a few times. The rearrangement uses TRBV6-6 and TRBJ1-2, with TRBD1 matching over 8 bases. In germline, CDR1 is MNHNY, CDR2 SVGAGI (reference sequence). The J segment lost 4 bases and the V segment lost 2 bases, leaving 6 bases of the junction unmatched. The CDR3 loop spans 15 amino acids. The CDR3 region is CASSYPPQGAYGYTF. In DNA, the CDR3 is TGTGCCAGCAGTTACCCCCCCCAGGGGGCCTATGGCTACACCTTC.

This clonotype was seen ten or more times. V gene TRBV7-9 combines with J gene TRBJ2-7; tentative D call: TRBD1 (6 bases). The V and J ends lost 5 bases and 4 bases respectively, with 12 bases between them. CDR3 size: 13 residues. CDR1 and CDR2 from the germline V gene are SEHNR and FQNEAQ (reference sequence). CDR3 protein: CASSPGVGYEQYF. Written as DNA, the CDR3 is TGTGCCAGCAGCCCAGGGGTCGGTTACGAGCAGTACTTC.

This clonotype was seen repeatedly, ten times or more. The chain links TRBV7-3 to TRBJ2-6; D is unclear. Germline V gene data show CDR1 as SGHTA and CDR2 as FQGTGA. This CDR3 has 15 amino acids. V was clipped by 5 bases and J by 3 bases, with 11 bases between them. CDR3 coding DNA: TGTGCCAGCAGCACCCCCAGATTTGGGGCCAACGTCCTGACTTTC. This encodes CASSTPRFGANVLTF. The whole variable domain, filled in from reference TRBV7-3 and TRBJ2-6, reads GAGVSQTPSNKVTEKGKYVELRCDPISGHTALYWYRQSLGQGPEFLIYFQGTGAADDSGLPNDRFFAVRPEGSVSTLKIQRTERGDSAVYLCASSTPRFGANVLTFGAGSRLTVL.

The genes are TRBV10-2 and TRBJ1-4; D is unclear. V dropped 4 bases and J dropped 8 bases, with 8 bases sitting between them. The CDR3 loop spans 12 amino acids. CDR1 WSHSY and CDR2 SAAADI come from the germline V gene. Written as DNA, the CDR3 is TGCGCCAGCAGTGCAACGAACGAAAAACTGTTTTTT. Translating gives CASSATNEKLFF.

This clonotype occurred a few times. The chain links TRBV4-1 to TRBJ2-2; tentative D call: TRBD1 (5 bases). CDR3 length: 16 residues. The V end lost 5 bases, the J end lost 4 bases, and 17 bases lay between the germline ends. Germline CDR1 and CDR2: MGHRA and YSYEKL. The CDR3 DNA is TGCGCCAGCAGCAAAGGGGCTACTGGGGTCACCGGGGAGCTGTTTTTT. Residues: CASSKGATGVTGELFF.

This clonotype showed up just a few times. The CDR3 DNA is TGCGCCAGCAGCGCCGCCTCGACAGGGACTGGGGCCAACGTCCTGACTTTC. Translated, it gives CASSAASTGTGANVLTF. The chain uses TRBV5-1 and TRBJ2-6; 7 bases line up with TRBD1. V shed 4 bases and J 2 bases; nucleotides not matched to a gene: 9. Germline assignment: CDR1 SGHRS and CDR2 YFSETQ. This CDR3 has 17 amino acids. Based on the CDR3 plus reference TRBV5-1 and TRBJ2-6, the full variable domain is KAGVTQTPRYLIKTRGQQVTLSCSPISGHRSVSWYQQTPGQGLQFLFEYFSETQRNKGNFPGRFSGRQFSNSRSEMNVSTLELGDSALYLCASSAASTGTGANVLTFGAGSRLTVL.

There are a few counts of this clonotype. V usage is TRBV30 and J usage is TRBJ2-7, with 7 nucleotides matching TRBD2. This CDR3 comprises 14 residues. The J segment lost 0 bases and the V segment lost 2 bases, leaving 4 bases of the junction unmatched. Germline loops: CDR1 GTSNPN, CDR2 SVGIG (reference sequence). CDR3: CAWSQGGDSYEQYF. The CDR3 DNA sequence: TGTGCCTGGAGTCAGGGAGGGGACTCCTACGAGCAGTACTTC. The full variable domain, completed using reference TRBV30 and TRBJ2-7, is SQTIHQWPATLVQPVGSPLSLECTVEGTSNPNLYWYRQAAGRGLQLLFYSVGIGQISSEVPQNLSASRPQDRQFILSSKKLLLSDSGFYLCAWSQGGDSYEQYFGPGTRLTVT.